Listed here is a single TCR beta chain. The entry originates in a study of T cells in Graves' hyperthyroidism and ophthalmopathy. The source material, RNA transcripts, was used to amplify TCR beta CDR3 regions. The HTBI primer set drove a first-round RT-PCR of the TCR CDR3. A single record per CDR3 protein comes from TCRdb applying MiXCR to the multiplex PCR reads. The table lists hundreds of thousands of distinct CDR3 sequences, over 15% of them singletons. This CDR3 has 18 amino acids. Germline assignment: CDR1 DFQATT and CDR2 SNEGSKA (reference sequence). V was clipped by 0 bases and J by 0 bases, with 15 bases between them.

The material sequenced was blood. This TCR came from a woman aged 18-29 years with Graves' hyperthyroidism. V usage is TRBV20-1 and J usage is TRBJ1-6, with TRBD1 as a possible D gene (6 bases). The CDR3 DNA follows: TGCAGTGCTAGAGATCGGGGGCGATCGGCCTCCTATAATTCACCCCTCCACTTT. It specifies CSARDRGRSASYNSPLHF.